The next 21 T cell receptor beta chains were all read from a single sample in a study of blood T cell repertoires in COVID-19. The protocol was immunoSEQ multiplex PCR, while the TCRdb copy is restricted to in-frame clones and leaves out a portion. The repertoire holds 250,000 to 350,000 clones, roughly nine tenths seen once, with 0.94% in the top ten. The source material was peripheral blood. The receptors derive from a woman aged 40-49 years who had recovered from COVID-19.

The chain combines TRBV20-1 with TRBJ2-7; 16 nucleotides align to TRBD2. The CDR3 spans 17 residues. V dropped 3 bases and J dropped 0; count of bases not matched to a gene: 5. Germline CDR1 and CDR2: DFQATT and SNEGSKA (reference sequence). CDR3 region: CSASGGLAGGSSYEQYF. CDR3 in DNA: TGCAGTGCTAGTGGGGGACTAGCGGGAGGGAGCTCCTACGAGCAGTACTTC.

This clone has just one count. The chain joins TRBV5-1 to TRBJ2-7, with 15 bases aligning to TRBD2. This CDR3 is 20 amino acids long. The V gene end was trimmed by 1 base and the J gene end by 0 bases; junction bases not matched to a gene: 11. Germline V gene data show CDR1 as SGHRS and CDR2 as YFSETQ. The CDR3 nucleotides read TGCGCCAGCAGCTTGTCTCCCGGGACTAGCGGGAGGTTTGGCTCCTACGAGCAGTACTTC. It translates to CASSLSPGTSGRFGSYEQYF.

V gene TRBV19 combines with J gene TRBJ2-2; TRBD2 agrees at 10 bases. The CDR3 consists of 15 residues. The ends lost 6 bases at V and 3 bases at J; junction bases unmatched: 4. In germline, CDR1 is LNHDA, CDR2 SQIVND (reference sequence). CDR3 bases: TGTGCCAGTAGCCTAGCGGGAGTTCACACCGGGGAGCTGTTTTTT. Amino acid sequence: CASSLAGVHTGELFF.

The chain couples TRBV7-8 to TRBJ1-4; D might be TRBD1 (5 bases). The germline V and J ends were trimmed by 4 bases and 2 bases, with 17 bases remaining between them. The CDR3 spans 17 residues. The germline V gene has CDR1 SGHVS and CDR2 FQNEAQ. The CDR3 DNA reads TGTGCCAGCAGCTGGGAGGGAGGGGCTTCGACTAATGAAAAACTGTTTTTT. Encoded protein: CASSWEGGASTNEKLFF.

This chain connects TRBV9 to TRBJ2-1; 13 positions agree with TRBD2. The CDR3 runs 21 residues. Per the germline V gene, CDR1 is SGDLS and CDR2 is YYNGEE. J was trimmed by 0 bases and V by 2 bases; bases with no gene match: 14. In DNA, the CDR3 is TGTGCCAGCAGCGTTGGGGGACTAGCGGGACCTCTTCCTTTCTCCTACAATGAGCAGTTCTTC. This translates into CASSVGGLAGPLPFSYNEQFF.

The chain carries TRBV27 and TRBJ2-1, with D maybe TRBD2 (6 bases). The ends were cut back, 8 bases at V and 5 bases at J, with 16 bases in the middle. This CDR3 comprises 14 residues. Per the germline V gene, CDR1 is MNHEY and CDR2 is SMNVEV (reference sequence). The CDR3 sequence is CASQPGLGDNEQFF. The CDR3 bases are TGTGCCAGCCAACCGGGACTCGGTGACAATGAGCAGTTCTTC.

This sequence joins TRBV11-1 and TRBJ2-3; no clear D gene. The CDR3 is made up of 13 amino acids. The ends were cut back, 2 bases at V and 4 bases at J, with 7 bases in the middle. From germline, CDR1 is SGHAT and CDR2 FQDESV (reference sequence). The CDR3 protein is CASSLSRSDTQYF. The DNA of the CDR3 is TGTGCCAGCAGCTTATCTAGATCAGATACGCAGTATTTT.

The chain recombines TRBV5-6 with TRBJ2-6; tentatively, D is TRBD2 (5 bases). The CDR3 has 15 residues. Germline loops: CDR1 SGHDT, CDR2 YYEEEE. The germline V and J ends were trimmed by 7 bases and 2 bases, with 13 bases remaining between them. CDR3 DNA: TGTGCCAGCGTCCCCCTCGGGACTGGGGCCAACGTCCTGACTTTC. Translated, it gives CASVPLGTGANVLTF.

This sequence joins TRBV6-2 or TRBV6-3 and TRBJ2-3, with TRBD2 identical over 13 bases. The germline CDR1 and CDR2 sequences are MNHEY and SVGEGT. The CDR3 length is 20 residues. J gave up 0 bases and V 6 bases, and 15 bases lay outside the gene matches. CDR3 in amino acids: CASSSHPGTSGEKSTDTQYF. In nucleotides, the CDR3 is TGTGCCAGCAGCTCACACCCCGGGACTAGCGGGGAAAAAAGCACAGATACGCAGTATTTT.

The chain links TRBV7-8 to TRBJ1-6; no clear D. Germline V gene lookup returns CDR1 SGHVS and CDR2 FQNEAQ. Trimming stripped 1 base from V and 0 bases from J, with 7 bases between. The CDR3 has 16 residues. The CDR3 protein is CASSLVRGSYNSPLHF. DNA of the CDR3: TGTGCCAGCAGCTTAGTTCGGGGCTCCTATAATTCACCCCTCCACTTT.

Note on this clone: The sample holds other DNA sequences that translate to the same CDR3. The chain couples TRBV5-1 to TRBJ2-1, with TRBD2 matching 11 bases. The CDR3 contains 14 residues. Per germline, CDR1 SGHRS and CDR2 YFSETQ. J lost 7 bases, V lost 0 bases, and 0 bases had no gene match. The CDR3 region has the DNA TGCGCCAGCAGCTTGGGACTAGCGGGGAATGAGCAGTTCTTC. It translates to CASSLGLAGNEQFF.

The chain combines TRBV7-2 with TRBJ2-3; 9 bases are shared with TRBD2. V was clipped by 5 bases and J by 7 bases; unmatched bases: 7. The germline CDR1 and CDR2 sequences are SGHTA and FQGNSA. The CDR3 spans 14 residues. Here the CDR3 reads CASSRGAGGNTQYF. The CDR3 DNA follows: TGTGCCAGCAGCCGGGGAGCGGGGGGAAATACGCAGTATTTT.

V and J are TRBV3-1 (or the pseudogene TRBV3-2) and TRBJ2-3; D uncertain. V gave up 1 base and J gave up 1 base, with 6 bases separating them. CDR1 and CDR2 from the germline V gene are LGHDT and YNNKEL (reference sequence). CDR3 size: 14 residues. The CDR3 DNA follows: TGTGCCAGCAGCCAAGTCTCGGGCACAGATACGCAGTATTTT. Protein sequence: CASSQVSGTDTQYF.

The chain carries TRBV5-1 and TRBJ2-3; tentative D call: TRBD2 (6 bases). CDR1 and CDR2 from the germline V gene are SGHRS and YFSETQ. Trimming left V 4 bases short and J 2 bases short, with 17 bases between. CDR3 size: 16 residues. CDR3 sequence reads: CASSAGWTHDTDTQYF. CDR3 nucleotide sequence: TGCGCCAGCAGCGCGGGGTGGACCCATGACACAGATACGCAGTATTTT.

This clone has a single count. The chain carries TRBV10-3 and TRBJ1-1; the match to TRBD1 covers 10 bases. This CDR3 comprises 14 residues. Losses at the gene ends were 3 bases for V and 5 bases for J; bases not matched to a gene: 3. Germline V gene sequence: CDR1 ENHRY, CDR2 SYGVKD. The CDR3 region is CAISDRQGATEAFF. CDR3 sequence (DNA): TGTGCCATCAGTGACCGACAGGGGGCTACTGAAGCTTTCTTT.

This clone has only one observation. This chain uses TRBV7-2 with TRBJ2-7, with TRBD2 identical over 12 bases. The CDR3 consists of 15 residues. The germline gives CDR1 SGHTA, CDR2 FQGNSA. The V gene end was trimmed by 6 bases and the J gene end by 3 bases; junction bases not matched to a gene: 6. This CDR3 reads CASRNGLAGYYEQYF. The CDR3 DNA reads as TGTGCCAGCAGAAATGGACTAGCGGGATACTACGAGCAGTACTTC.

This chain connects TRBV6-5 to TRBJ1-1; weak D call: TRBD1 (5 bases). The germline CDR1 and CDR2 sequences are MNHEY and SVGAGI. V was shortened by 4 bases and J by 3 bases, with 12 bases between the two germline ends. The CDR3 spans 14 residues. DNA of the CDR3: TGTGCCAGCAGTTTGACAGAGCCCCACACTGAAGCTTTCTTT. It is translated as CASSLTEPHTEAFF.

V usage is TRBV29-1 and J usage is TRBJ2-3, with TRBD2 as a possible D gene (6 bases). The V gene lost 3 bases and the J gene lost 6 bases, with 10 bases spanning the gap. The germline V gene encodes CDR1 SQVTM and CDR2 ANQGSEA. The CDR3 loop spans 12 amino acids. The chain's CDR3 is CSVDSGADTQYF. Here the CDR3 DNA reads TGCAGCGTTGATTCGGGAGCTGATACGCAGTATTTT.

The chain has TRBV5-1 and TRBJ2-2, with a weak D call TRBD1 (6 bases). CDR3 length: 15 residues. Trimming removed 2 bases from V and 2 bases from J, with 10 bases in between. Germline V gene data show CDR1 as SGHRS and CDR2 as YFSETQ. As DNA, the CDR3 is TGCGCCAGCAGCTTTGGGGGCGGAAACACCGGGGAGCTGTTTTTT. Protein product: CASSFGGGNTGELFF.

The chain combines TRBV27 with TRBJ1-5; 7 nucleotides match TRBD1. Trimming removed 2 bases from V and 1 base from J; junction bases left unmatched: 8. Looked up from germline, CDR1 is MNHEY and CDR2 is SMNVEV (reference sequence). The CDR3 consists of 17 residues. Here the CDR3 reads CASSLGASGGSNQPQHF. CDR3 DNA sequence: TGTGCCAGCAGTTTAGGAGCTTCAGGGGGAAGCAATCAGCCCCAGCATTTT.

The chain is built from TRBV6-1 and TRBJ1-1; D is undetermined. The CDR3 has 15 amino acids. The V end lost 0 bases, the J end lost 2 bases, and 10 bases lay between the germline ends. CDR1 is MNHNS and CDR2 is SASEGT in the germline V gene. CDR3 region: CASSEAAGGNTEAFF. CDR3 bases: TGTGCCAGCAGTGAAGCTGCAGGAGGAAACACTGAAGCTTTCTTT.